This T cell receptor (beta chain) was retrieved from a study of OX40 agonist ivuxolimab in advanced cancers. Study as a whole: Dose-escalation patients had hepatocellular carcinoma, melanoma, renal cell or head and neck cancer. The dose-escalation cohort was roughly 83% male, with a mean age of 60 years, ranging about 20 to 79. Participants could have had prior anti-PD-1, anti-PD-L1 or anti-CTLA-4 therapy, and around 40% had some.

Only in-frame clones appear in the TCRdb table, and some are missing; sequencing was by immunoSEQ multiplex PCR. The data show roughly 92,000 clones, nearly 90% seen once. V was shortened by 3 bases and J by 0 bases, with 3 bases between the two germline ends. Germline-derived CDR1 and CDR2 are SNHLY and FYNNEI. The CDR3 sequence is 13 residues long. For this clone: Its antigen is undetermined.

Overall study findings and caveats: Clonal expansion was seen in CD4+ and CD8+ blood T cells by week 6 at 0.1 to 3.0 mg/kg.

The rearrangement links TRBV2 to TRBJ1-3, with D unclear. The sequencing used CD4+ or CD8+ T cells sorted from blood, collected in a trial of the OX40 agonist ivuxolimab. This TCR was sampled from an adult with an advanced solid tumor such as melanoma, head and neck, liver or kidney cancer. This chain's CDR3 is CASSDNSGNTIYF. DNA of the CDR3: TGTGCCAGCAGTGACAACTCTGGAAACACCATATATTTT.